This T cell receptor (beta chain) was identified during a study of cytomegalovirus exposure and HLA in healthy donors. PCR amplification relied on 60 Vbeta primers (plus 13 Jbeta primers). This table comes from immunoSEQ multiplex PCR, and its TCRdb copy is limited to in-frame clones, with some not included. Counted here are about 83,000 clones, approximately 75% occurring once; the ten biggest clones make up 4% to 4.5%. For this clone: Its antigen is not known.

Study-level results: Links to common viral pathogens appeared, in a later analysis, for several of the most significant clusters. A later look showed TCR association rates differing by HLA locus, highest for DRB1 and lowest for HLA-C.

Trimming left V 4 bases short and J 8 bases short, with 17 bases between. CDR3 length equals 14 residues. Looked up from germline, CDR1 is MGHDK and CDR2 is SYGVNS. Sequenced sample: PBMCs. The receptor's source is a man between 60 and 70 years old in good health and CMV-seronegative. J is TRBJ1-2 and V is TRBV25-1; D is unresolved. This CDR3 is CASSGVGVFGGYTF. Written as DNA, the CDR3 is TGTGCCAGCAGTGGGGTCGGGGTGTTCGGAGGCTACACCTTC.